This is a list of T cell receptor beta chains from one sample in a study of blood T cell repertoires in COVID-19. Profiling relied on immunoSEQ multiplex PCR, and the TCRdb table lists in-frame clones only, not all of them. The top ten clones hold 15% of a sample with 160,000 or so clones, approximately 90% of them seen once. Sequenced input: peripheral blood. These receptors all stem from a woman between 40 and 55 years old with acute or convalescent COVID-19. Each CDR3 is given without its conserved first and last residue.

V gene: TRBV23-1
J gene: TRBJ1-5
CDR3 protein: ASSHRGPSRSNQPQH

V gene: TRBV6-6
J gene: TRBJ2-6
CDR3 protein: ASSRRGANVLT

V gene: TRBV5-6
J gene: TRBJ1-2
CDR3 protein: ASSPTVVYGYT

V gene: TRBV7-9
J gene: TRBJ2-1
CDR3 protein: ASSLITVRVAGNEQF

V gene: TRBV19
J gene: TRBJ2-1
CDR3 protein: ASSRRQGALLGNEQF

V gene: TRBV2
J gene: TRBJ2-5
CDR3 protein: ASSEAKGDGSGETQY

V gene: TRBV9
J gene: TRBJ2-4
CDR3 protein: ASSVDGIANIQY

V gene: TRBV5-1
J gene: TRBJ2-7
CDR3 protein: ASSLEGLRTVYEQY

V gene: TRBV7-3
J gene: TRBJ2-3
CDR3 protein: ASSLVGTDTDTQY

V gene: TRBV11-1
J gene: TRBJ1-2
CDR3 protein: ASSTQSGTYGYT

V gene: TRBV9
J gene: TRBJ2-1
CDR3 protein: ASSATGLWRDEQF

V gene: TRBV13
J gene: TRBJ2-7
CDR3 protein: ASSLVRDRGPYEQY

V gene: TRBV18
J gene: TRBJ2-3
CDR3 protein: ASSPPLAGGPDTQY

V gene: TRBV7-3
J gene: TRBJ2-1
CDR3 protein: ASSTDWTNEQF

V gene: TRBV7-6
J gene: TRBJ2-1
CDR3 protein: ASSLKLAGVLGANNEQF

V gene: TRBV27
J gene: TRBJ1-2
CDR3 protein: ASSLIRGGTLFNYGYT

V gene: TRBV20-1
J gene: TRBJ1-1
CDR3 protein: SAEGPAEAF

V gene: TRBV4-1
J gene: TRBJ2-1
CDR3 protein: ASSKPSGGYNEQF

V gene: TRBV29-1
J gene: TRBJ2-7
CDR3 protein: SVVPSGREWEQY

V gene: TRBV28
J gene: TRBJ1-4
CDR3 protein: ASRTGGVREKLF

V gene: TRBV9
J gene: TRBJ2-1
CDR3 protein: ASSTSGGSSYNEQF

V gene: TRBV11-2
J gene: TRBJ1-2
CDR3 protein: ASSLNEGFVYGYT

V gene: TRBV29-1
J gene: TRBJ2-1
CDR3 protein: SVSGTGSYNEQF

V gene: TRBV18
J gene: TRBJ1-6
CDR3 protein: ASSGQGQGLSPLH

V gene: TRBV5-4
J gene: TRBJ2-1
CDR3 protein: ASSPNLAGGTYNEQF

V gene: TRBV3-1/TRBV3-2
J gene: TRBJ2-6
CDR3 protein: ASSHDRAASSGANVLT

V gene: TRBV6-5
J gene: TRBJ1-5
CDR3 protein: ASSYSSAGGQPQH

V gene: TRBV12-5
J gene: TRBJ1-6
CDR3 protein: ASGLGTGQSNSPLH

V gene: TRBV7-9
J gene: TRBJ2-7
CDR3 protein: ASSLRFTPGRTGAGEQY

V gene: TRBV24-1
J gene: TRBJ2-5
CDR3 protein: ATSDRVGEETQY

V gene: TRBV19
J gene: TRBJ2-1
CDR3 protein: ASSRVSGANEQF

V gene: TRBV24-1
J gene: TRBJ2-7
CDR3 protein: ATSETGYVEQY

V gene: TRBV7-8
J gene: TRBJ1-5
CDR3 protein: ASSRGTGDSNQPQH

V gene: TRBV6-5
J gene: TRBJ2-1
CDR3 protein: ASRPPGLPTGEQF

V gene: TRBV3-1/TRBV3-2
J gene: TRBJ2-7
CDR3 protein: ASSQGGDPQY

V gene: TRBV5-1
J gene: TRBJ1-1
CDR3 protein: ASSLTLDTEAF

V gene: TRBV30
J gene: TRBJ2-7
CDR3 protein: AWSAQGKINFYEQY

V gene: TRBV4-1
J gene: TRBJ2-1
CDR3 protein: ASSLLTNSYNEQF

V gene: TRBV5-8
J gene: TRBJ2-7
CDR3 protein: ASSLVAGGESSYEQY

V gene: TRBV16
J gene: TRBJ1-2
CDR3 protein: ASSQSRTGYGYT

V gene: TRBV18
J gene: TRBJ1-2
CDR3 protein: ASSPPVGQGYGYT

V gene: TRBV28
J gene: TRBJ1-4
CDR3 protein: ASSAPGTGDEKLF

V gene: TRBV19
J gene: TRBJ2-3
CDR3 protein: ASSQGGVTTDTQY